Sequencing of this TCR beta chain was carried out in a study of sequential checkpoint blockade in melanoma. Study-level information: Patients were randomized 1:1 to nivolumab-then-ipilimumab or ipilimumab-then-nivolumab first-line.

TCRdb's table, derived via immunoSEQ multiplex PCR, lists solely in-frame clones and lacks some. The sample carries more than 25,000 clones, 77% recorded once. Treatment given: randomized to nivolumab then ipilimumab (arm A) or the reverse (arm B). PBMC sorting kept live CD3+CD8+ cells without CD19 or CD56. Trimming at V came to 2 bases and at J to 6 bases, leaving 5 bases not matched to a gene. The CDR3 has 14 residues. CDR1 SGDLS and CDR2 YYNGEE come from the germline V gene. The clonotype originates from a human donor with melanoma. The specimen comprised CD8+ T cells sorted from blood (inferred from file names), sampled from a patient given nivolumab and ipilimumab in sequence. The rearrangement uses TRBV9 and TRBJ2-1; 7 bases map to TRBD2. CDR3 coding DNA: TGTGCCAGCAGCGTTGGGGGAGGGCCCAATGAGCAGTTCTTC. This sequence encodes CASSVGGGPNEQFF.